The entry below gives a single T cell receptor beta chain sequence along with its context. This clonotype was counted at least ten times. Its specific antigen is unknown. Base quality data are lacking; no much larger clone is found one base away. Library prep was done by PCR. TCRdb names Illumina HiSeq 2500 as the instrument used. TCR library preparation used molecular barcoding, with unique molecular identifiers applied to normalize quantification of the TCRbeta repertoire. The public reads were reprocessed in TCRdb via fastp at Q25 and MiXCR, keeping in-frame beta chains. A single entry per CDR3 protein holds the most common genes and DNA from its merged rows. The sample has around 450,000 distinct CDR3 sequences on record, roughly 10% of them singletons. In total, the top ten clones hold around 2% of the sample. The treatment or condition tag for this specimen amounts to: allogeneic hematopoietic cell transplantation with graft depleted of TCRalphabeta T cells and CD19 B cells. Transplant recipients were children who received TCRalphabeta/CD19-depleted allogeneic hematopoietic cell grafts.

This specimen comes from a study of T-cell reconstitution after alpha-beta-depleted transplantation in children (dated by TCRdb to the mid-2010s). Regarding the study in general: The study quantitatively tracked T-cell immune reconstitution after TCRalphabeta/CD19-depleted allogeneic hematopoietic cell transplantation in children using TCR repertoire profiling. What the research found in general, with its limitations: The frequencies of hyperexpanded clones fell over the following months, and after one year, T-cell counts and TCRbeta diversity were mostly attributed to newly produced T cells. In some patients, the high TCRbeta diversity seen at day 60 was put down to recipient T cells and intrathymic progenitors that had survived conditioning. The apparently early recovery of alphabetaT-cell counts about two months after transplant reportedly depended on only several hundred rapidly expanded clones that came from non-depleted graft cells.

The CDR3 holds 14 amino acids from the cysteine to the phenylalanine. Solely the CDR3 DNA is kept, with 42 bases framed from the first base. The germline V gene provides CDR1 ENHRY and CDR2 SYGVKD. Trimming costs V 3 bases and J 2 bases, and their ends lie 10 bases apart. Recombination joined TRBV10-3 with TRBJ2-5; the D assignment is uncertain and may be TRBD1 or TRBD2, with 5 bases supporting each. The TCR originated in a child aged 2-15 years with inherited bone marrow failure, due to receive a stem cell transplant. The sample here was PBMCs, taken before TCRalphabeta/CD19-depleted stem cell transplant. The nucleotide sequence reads TGTGCCATCAGTGATGGGGGAGAACAAGAGACCCAGTACTTC. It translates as CAISDGGEQETQYF.